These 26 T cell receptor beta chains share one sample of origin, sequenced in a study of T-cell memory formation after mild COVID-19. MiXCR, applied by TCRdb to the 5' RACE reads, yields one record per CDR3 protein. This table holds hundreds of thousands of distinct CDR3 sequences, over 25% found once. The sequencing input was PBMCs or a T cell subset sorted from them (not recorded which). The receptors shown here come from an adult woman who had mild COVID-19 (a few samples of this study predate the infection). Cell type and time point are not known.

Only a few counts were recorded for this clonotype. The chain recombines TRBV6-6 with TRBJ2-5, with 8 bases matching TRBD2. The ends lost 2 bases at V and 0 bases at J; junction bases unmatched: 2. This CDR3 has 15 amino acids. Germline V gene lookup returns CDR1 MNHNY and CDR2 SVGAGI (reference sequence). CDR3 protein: CASSYGGGNQETQYF. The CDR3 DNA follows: TGTGCCAGCAGTTACGGCGGGGGGAACCAAGAGACCCAGTACTTC.

CDR3 in DNA: TGCAGTGCCCCTTCCCCCACAGGGAGGGGTCAGCCCCAGCATTTT. Translating it yields CSAPSPTGRGQPQHF. The V call is TRBV20-1, the J call TRBJ1-5; D might be TRBD1 (6 bases). CDR1 and CDR2 from the germline V gene are DFQATT and SNEGSKA (reference sequence). The CDR3 spans 15 residues. Trimming took 6 bases from V and 6 from J, leaving 21 bases between them.

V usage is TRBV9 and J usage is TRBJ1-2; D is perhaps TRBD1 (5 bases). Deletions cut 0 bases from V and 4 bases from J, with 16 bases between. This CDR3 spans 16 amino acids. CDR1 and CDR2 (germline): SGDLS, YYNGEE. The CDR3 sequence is CASSVEVGLVGYGYTF. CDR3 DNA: TGTGCCAGCAGCGTAGAGGTGGGGCTCGTTGGCTATGGCTACACCTTC.

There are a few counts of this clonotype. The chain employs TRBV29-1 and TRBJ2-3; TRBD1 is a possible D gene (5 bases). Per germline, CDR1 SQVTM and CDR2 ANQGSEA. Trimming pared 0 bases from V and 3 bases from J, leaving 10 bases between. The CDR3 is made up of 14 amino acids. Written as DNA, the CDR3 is TGCAGCGTTGAAGAGAGCAGGGTAACAGATACGCAGTATTTT. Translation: CSVEESRVTDTQYF.

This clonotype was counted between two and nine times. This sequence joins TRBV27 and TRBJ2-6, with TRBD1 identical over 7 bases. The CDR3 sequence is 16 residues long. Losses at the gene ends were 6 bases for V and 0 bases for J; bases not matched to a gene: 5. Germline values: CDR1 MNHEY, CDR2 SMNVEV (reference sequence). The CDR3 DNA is TGTGCCAGCAGAGGGACAGCCCTCTCTGGGGCCAACGTCCTGACTTTC. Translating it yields CASRGTALSGANVLTF. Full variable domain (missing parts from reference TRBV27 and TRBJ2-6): EAQVTQNPRYLITVTGKKLTVTCSQNMNHEYMSWYRQDPGLGLRQIYYSMNVEVTDKGDVPEGYKVSRKEKRNFPLILESPSPNQTSLYFCASRGTALSGANVLTFGAGSRLTVL.

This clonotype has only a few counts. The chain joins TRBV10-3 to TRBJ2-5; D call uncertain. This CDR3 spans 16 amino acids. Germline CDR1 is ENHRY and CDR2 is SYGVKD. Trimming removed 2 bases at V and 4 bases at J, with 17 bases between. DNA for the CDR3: TGTGCCATCAGTGAGGCCCAGATTAATGTTGGAGAGACCCAGTACTTC. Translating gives CAISEAQINVGETQYF.

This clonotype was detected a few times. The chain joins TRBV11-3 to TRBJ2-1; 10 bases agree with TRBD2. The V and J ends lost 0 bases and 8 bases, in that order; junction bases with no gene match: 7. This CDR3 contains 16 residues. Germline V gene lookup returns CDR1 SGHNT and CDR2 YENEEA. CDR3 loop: CASSLDGLAGVDEQFF. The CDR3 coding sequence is TGTGCCAGCAGCTTAGATGGTCTAGCGGGAGTTGATGAGCAGTTCTTC.

The CDR3 here is CASSLEYGQIKTLTGELFF. The CDR3 DNA sequence: TGTGCCAGCAGCTTAGAGTATGGGCAGATAAAGACCCTGACCGGGGAGCTGTTTTTT. The chain links TRBV7-8 to TRBJ2-2, with unresolved D. Germline CDR1 and CDR2: SGHVS and FQNEAQ. CDR3 length equals 19 residues. V dropped 1 base and J dropped 5 bases, with 23 bases sitting between them.

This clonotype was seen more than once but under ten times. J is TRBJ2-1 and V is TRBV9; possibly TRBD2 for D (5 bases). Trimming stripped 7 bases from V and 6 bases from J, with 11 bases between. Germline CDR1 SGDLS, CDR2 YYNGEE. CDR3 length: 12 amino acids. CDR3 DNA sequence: TGTGCCAGCGAGGGAGTGGGCAATGAGCAGTTCTTC. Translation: CASEGVGNEQFF. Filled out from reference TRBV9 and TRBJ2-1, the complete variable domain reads DSGVTQTPKHLITATGQRVTLRCSPRSGDLSVYWYQQSLDQGLQFLIQYYNGEERAKGNILERFSAQQFPDLHSELNLSSLELGDSALYFCASEGVGNEQFFGPGTRLTVL.

The CDR3 reads CASSYPGSSYNEQFF. DNA of the CDR3: TGTGCCAGCAGTTACCCAGGGAGCTCCTACAATGAGCAGTTCTTC. This rearrangement joins TRBV7-2 to TRBJ2-1, with D perhaps being TRBD1 or TRBD2 (5 bases each). V was clipped by 6 bases and J by 0 bases, with 12 bases between them. CDR3 length: 15 amino acids. Germline CDR1 is SGHTA and CDR2 is FQGNSA. Variable domain in full (rest from reference TRBV7-2 and TRBJ2-1): GAGVSQSPSNKVTEKGKDVELRCDPISGHTALYWYRQSLGQGLEFLIYFQGNSAPDKSGLPSDRFSAERTGGSVSTLTIQRTQQEDSAVYLCASSYPGSSYNEQFFGPGTRLTVL.

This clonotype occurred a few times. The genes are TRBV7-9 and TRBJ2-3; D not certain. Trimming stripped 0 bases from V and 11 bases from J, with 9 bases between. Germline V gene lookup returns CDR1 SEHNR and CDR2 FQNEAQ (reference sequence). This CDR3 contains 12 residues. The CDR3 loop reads CASSLALGMQYF. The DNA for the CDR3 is TGTGCCAGCAGCTTAGCCTTAGGGATGCAGTATTTT.

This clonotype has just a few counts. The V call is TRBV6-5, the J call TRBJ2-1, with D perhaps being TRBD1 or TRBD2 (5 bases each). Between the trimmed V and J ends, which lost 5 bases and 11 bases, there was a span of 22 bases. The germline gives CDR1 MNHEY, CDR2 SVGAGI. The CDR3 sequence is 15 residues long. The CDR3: CASSHKDKAPGQQFF. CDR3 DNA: TGTGCCAGCAGTCACAAGGACAAGGCGCCGGGACAGCAGTTCTTC.

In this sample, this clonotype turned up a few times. CDR3 amino acids: CASSLFGLAGGVRELFF. CDR3 coding DNA: TGTGCCAGCAGCCTTTTCGGACTAGCGGGAGGGGTCAGGGAGCTGTTTTTT. The chain combines TRBV11-3 with TRBJ2-2; 15 bases are shared with TRBD2. V was pared by 5 bases and J by 9 bases, with 10 bases of the junction left unmatched. Germline CDR1 is SGHNT and CDR2 is YENEEA. The CDR3 length is 17 residues.

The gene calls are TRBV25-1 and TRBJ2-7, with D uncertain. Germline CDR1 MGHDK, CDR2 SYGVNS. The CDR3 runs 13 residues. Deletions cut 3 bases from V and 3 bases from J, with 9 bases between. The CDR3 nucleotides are TGTGCCAGCAGTGAGAGAGAAAACTACGAGCAGTACTTC. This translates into CASSERENYEQYF.

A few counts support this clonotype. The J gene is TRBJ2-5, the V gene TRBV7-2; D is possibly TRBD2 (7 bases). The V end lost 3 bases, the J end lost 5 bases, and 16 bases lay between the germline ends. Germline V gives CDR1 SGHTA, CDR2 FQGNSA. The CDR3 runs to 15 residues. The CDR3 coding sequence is TGTGCCAGCAGCTTGGACCCGGGGGGCGGGGAGACCCAGTACTTC. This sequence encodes CASSLDPGGGETQYF.

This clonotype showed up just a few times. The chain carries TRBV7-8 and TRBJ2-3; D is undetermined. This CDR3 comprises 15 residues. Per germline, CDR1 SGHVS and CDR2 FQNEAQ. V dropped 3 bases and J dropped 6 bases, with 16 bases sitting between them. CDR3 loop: CASSFLSEFADTQYF. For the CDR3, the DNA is TGTGCCAGCAGCTTCCTGAGCGAGTTCGCGGATACGCAGTATTTT. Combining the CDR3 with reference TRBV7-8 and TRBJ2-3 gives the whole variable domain GAGVSQSPRYKVAKRGQDVALRCDPISGHVSLFWYQQALGQGPEFLTYFQNEAQLDKSGLPSDRFFAERPEGSVSTLKIQRTQQEDSAVYLCASSFLSEFADTQYFGPGTRLTVL.

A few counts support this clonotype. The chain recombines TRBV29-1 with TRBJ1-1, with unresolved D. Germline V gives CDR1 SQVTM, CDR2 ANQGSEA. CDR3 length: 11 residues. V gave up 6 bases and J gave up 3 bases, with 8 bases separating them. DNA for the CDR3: TGCAGCGTGGGCCGGGACACTGAAGCTTTCTTT. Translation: CSVGRDTEAFF.

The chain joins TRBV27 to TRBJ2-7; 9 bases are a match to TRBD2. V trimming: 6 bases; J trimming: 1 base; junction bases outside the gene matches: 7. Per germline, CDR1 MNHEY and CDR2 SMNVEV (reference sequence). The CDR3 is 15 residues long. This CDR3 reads CASRPVAGGSYEQYF. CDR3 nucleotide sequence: TGTGCCAGCAGGCCGGTTGCGGGAGGGTCCTACGAGCAGTACTTC.

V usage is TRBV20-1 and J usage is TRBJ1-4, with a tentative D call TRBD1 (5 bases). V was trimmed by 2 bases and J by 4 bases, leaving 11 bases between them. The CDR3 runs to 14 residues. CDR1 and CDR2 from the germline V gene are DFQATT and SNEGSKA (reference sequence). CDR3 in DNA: TGCAGTGCTAGACGTCCAGGGTTTAATGAAAAACTGTTTTTT. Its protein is CSARRPGFNEKLFF.

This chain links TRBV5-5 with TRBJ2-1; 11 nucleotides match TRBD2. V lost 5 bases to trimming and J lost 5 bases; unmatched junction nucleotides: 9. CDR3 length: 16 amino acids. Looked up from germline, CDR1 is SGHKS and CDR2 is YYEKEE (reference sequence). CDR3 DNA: TGTGCCAGCAGTGATCCGGGACTAGCGGCCCACAATGAGCAGTTCTTC. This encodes CASSDPGLAAHNEQFF.

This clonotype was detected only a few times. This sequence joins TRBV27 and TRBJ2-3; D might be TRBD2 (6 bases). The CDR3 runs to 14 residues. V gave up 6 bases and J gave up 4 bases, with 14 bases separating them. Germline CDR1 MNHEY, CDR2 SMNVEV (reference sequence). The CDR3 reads CASRLAIVSDTQYF. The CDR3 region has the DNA TGTGCCAGCAGACTAGCAATAGTTTCAGATACGCAGTATTTT.

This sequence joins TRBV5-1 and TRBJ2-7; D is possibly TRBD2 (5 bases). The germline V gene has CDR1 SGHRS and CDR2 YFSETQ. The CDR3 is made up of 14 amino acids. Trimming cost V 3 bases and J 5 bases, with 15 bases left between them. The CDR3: CASSYSGVVDEQYF. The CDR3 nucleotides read TGCGCCAGCAGCTACTCCGGGGTGGTCGACGAGCAGTACTTC.

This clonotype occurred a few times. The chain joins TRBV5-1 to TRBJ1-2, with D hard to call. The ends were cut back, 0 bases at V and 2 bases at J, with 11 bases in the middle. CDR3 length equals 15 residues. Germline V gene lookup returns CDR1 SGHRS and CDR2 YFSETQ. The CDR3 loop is CASSLEGPSNYGYTF. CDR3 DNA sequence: TGCGCCAGCAGCTTGGAAGGCCCTAGCAACTATGGCTACACCTTC.

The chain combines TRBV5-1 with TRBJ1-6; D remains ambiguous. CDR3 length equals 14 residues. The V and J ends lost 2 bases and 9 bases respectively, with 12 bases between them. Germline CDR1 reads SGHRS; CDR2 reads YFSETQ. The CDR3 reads CASSFQGNASPLHF. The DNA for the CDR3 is TGCGCCAGCAGCTTTCAAGGAAATGCTTCACCCCTCCACTTT.

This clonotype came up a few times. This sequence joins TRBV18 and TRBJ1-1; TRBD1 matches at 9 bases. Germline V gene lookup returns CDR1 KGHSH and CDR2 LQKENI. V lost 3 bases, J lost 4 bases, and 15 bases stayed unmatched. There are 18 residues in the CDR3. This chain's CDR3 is CASSPWDTGGIFVTEAFF. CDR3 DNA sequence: TGTGCCAGCTCACCTTGGGACACAGGGGGCATTTTTGTCACTGAAGCTTTCTTT.

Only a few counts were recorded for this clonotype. The CDR3 DNA reads TGTGCCAGCAGCCATCTCTCGGGACAGTTGAACACTGAAGCTTTCTTT. It encodes CASSHLSGQLNTEAFF. This chain connects TRBV14 to TRBJ1-1; 7 bases are shared with TRBD1. CDR1 and CDR2 from the germline V gene are SGHDN and FVKESK. The CDR3 is made up of 16 amino acids. J was trimmed by 0 bases and V by 3 bases; bases with no gene match: 7.